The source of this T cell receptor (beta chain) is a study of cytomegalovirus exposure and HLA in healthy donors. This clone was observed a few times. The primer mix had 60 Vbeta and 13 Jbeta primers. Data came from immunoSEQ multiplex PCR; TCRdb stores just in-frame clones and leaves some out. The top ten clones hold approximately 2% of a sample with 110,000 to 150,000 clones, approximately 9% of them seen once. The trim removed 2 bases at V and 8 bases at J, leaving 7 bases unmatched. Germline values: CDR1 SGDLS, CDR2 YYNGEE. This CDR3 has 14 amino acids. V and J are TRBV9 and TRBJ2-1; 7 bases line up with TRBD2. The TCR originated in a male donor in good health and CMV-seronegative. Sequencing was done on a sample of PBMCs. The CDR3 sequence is CASSVETGRDEQFF. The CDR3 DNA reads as TGTGCCAGCAGCGTCGAGACGGGGAGGGATGAGCAGTTCTTC.